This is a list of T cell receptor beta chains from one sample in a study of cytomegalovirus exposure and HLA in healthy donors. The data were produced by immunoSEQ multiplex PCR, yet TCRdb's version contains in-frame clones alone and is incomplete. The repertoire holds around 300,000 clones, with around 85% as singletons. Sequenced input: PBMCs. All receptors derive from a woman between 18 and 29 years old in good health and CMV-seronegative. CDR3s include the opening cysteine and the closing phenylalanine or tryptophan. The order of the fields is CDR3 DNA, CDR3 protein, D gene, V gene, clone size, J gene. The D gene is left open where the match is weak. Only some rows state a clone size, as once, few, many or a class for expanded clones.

TGTGCCAGCTCACCGTGGCAGGGGGCCCACGAGCAGTACTTC	CASSPWQGAHEQYF	TRBD1	TRBV18	.	TRBJ2-7
TGTGCCAGCAGTGGACTAGCGGAACCTAGCACAGATACGCAGTATTTT	CASSGLAEPSTDTQYF	TRBD2	TRBV25-1	.	TRBJ2-3
TGTGCTAGTGGTTTGGTCCCCGGGTACGAGCAGTACTTC	CASGLVPGYEQYF	.	TRBV12-5	few	TRBJ2-7
TGTGCCAGCAGCCCCGGGGACAGGCCCTACGAGCAGTACTTC	CASSPGDRPYEQYF	TRBD1	TRBV7-3	once	TRBJ2-7
TGTGCCAGCAGCTTAGCAGGGCGGGGGGCCTACGAGCAGTACTTC	CASSLAGRGAYEQYF	TRBD2	TRBV7-2	.	TRBJ2-7
TGTGCCAGCAGCTTGGACAGTTTTAATTCACCCCTCCACTTT	CASSLDSFNSPLHF	.	TRBV28	.	TRBJ1-6
TGTGCCAGCAGTTACTCAGTGTCGGCCTACGAGCAGTACTTC	CASSYSVSAYEQYF	.	TRBV6-5	.	TRBJ2-7
TGTGCCAGCAGCTTAGGCAGGGGAGGGCACGAGCAGTACTTC	CASSLGRGGHEQYF	.	TRBV13	once	TRBJ2-7
TGTGCCAGCAGATTCGGGACAGATGGAAACACCATATATTTT	CASRFGTDGNTIYF	TRBD1	TRBV6-1	once	TRBJ1-3
TGTGCCAGCAGTGGGCTAGGGACAGGGGGCAGTAACGAGCAGTACTTC	CASSGLGTGGSNEQYF	TRBD1	TRBV25-1	.	TRBJ2-7
TGTGCCAGCAGCCGGGCCAGGGCAAACAAAAACATTCAGTACTTC	CASSRARANKNIQYF	.	TRBV7-8	.	TRBJ2-4
TGTGCCAGCAGTTACTATACAGGGATCCAAGAGACCCAGTACTTC	CASSYYTGIQETQYF	.	TRBV6-5	.	TRBJ2-5
TGCAGCGTTATACTTAGACAGGGGTGGAAGTACGAGCAGTACTTC	CSVILRQGWKYEQYF	TRBD1	TRBV29-1	.	TRBJ2-7
TGTGCCAGCAGCGGGGGGGCGCAAGATACGCAGTATTTT	CASSGGAQDTQYF	.	TRBV7-2	.	TRBJ2-3
TGTGCCTGGGCCCCGGGACAGGGGATCTACGAGCAGTACTTC	CAWAPGQGIYEQYF	TRBD1	TRBV30	.	TRBJ2-7
TGTGCCAGCAGCTTAGATCCGGTTATGAACACTGAAGCTTTCTTT	CASSLDPVMNTEAFF	.	TRBV11-3	.	TRBJ1-1
TGCGCCAGCAGCCAAGATTGGGGTGAGGGTCAGCCCCAGCATTTT	CASSQDWGEGQPQHF	.	TRBV4-3	.	TRBJ1-5
TGTGCCAGCAGTTGGGCGGGAGGGCCCCGGGAGCAGTACTTC	CASSWAGGPREQYF	TRBD2	TRBV27	few	TRBJ2-7
TGTGCCAGCACTAGCGGGCAGGGCTCCTACGAGCAGTACTTC	CASTSGQGSYEQYF	TRBD2	TRBV19	.	TRBJ2-7
TGCGCCAGCAGCTTTAGCAATGAGCAGTTCTTC	CASSFSNEQFF	.	TRBV5-1	.	TRBJ2-1
TGTGCCATCAGTGATCACCCAGGGAACACTGAAGCTTTCTTT	CAISDHPGNTEAFF	.	TRBV10-3	.	TRBJ1-1
TGTGCCAGCAGCCCAGCGGGGACGGCGGTTAATGAAAAACTGTTTTTT	CASSPAGTAVNEKLFF	.	TRBV7-6	.	TRBJ1-4
TGTGCCAGTGCCGGGACTAGCGGGAGGTGGGCAGATACGCAGTATTTT	CASAGTSGRWADTQYF	TRBD2	TRBV19	.	TRBJ2-3
TGTGCCAGCAGCTTGGAAGGGAGCACTGAAGCTTTCTTT	CASSLEGSTEAFF	.	TRBV5-4	.	TRBJ1-1
TGCGCCAGCAGCCAAGATGGGACAGGGGTCTACGAGCAGTACTTC	CASSQDGTGVYEQYF	TRBD1	TRBV4-1	.	TRBJ2-7
TGTGCCAGCAGCCCGACAGGGACCTATGGCTACACCTTC	CASSPTGTYGYTF	TRBD1	TRBV5-6	.	TRBJ1-2
TGTGCCAGCAGCGAGACAGGGGCTGGCTATGGCTACACCTTC	CASSETGAGYGYTF	TRBD1	TRBV9	.	TRBJ1-2